These 14 T cell receptor beta chains originate from one sample sequenced in a study of blood T cell repertoires in COVID-19. Sequencing used immunoSEQ multiplex PCR; TCRdb keeps in-frame clones, though not all of them. The sample includes about 96,000 clones, about 81% seen only once; the top ten take 15% to 20%. The sequenced sample was peripheral blood. These receptors all come from a woman aged 55-70 years with acute or convalescent COVID-19.

V and J are TRBV30 and TRBJ2-6, with 8 nucleotides matching TRBD1. The trim removed 3 bases at V and 0 bases at J, leaving 7 bases unmatched. This CDR3 has 17 residues. Germline V gives CDR1 GTSNPN, CDR2 SVGIG (reference sequence). CDR3 DNA sequence: TGTGCCTGGAGCGTCCGCACAGGGGGCTCTGGGGCCAACGTCCTGACTTTC. It is translated as CAWSVRTGGSGANVLTF. Supplemented by reference TRBV30 and TRBJ2-6, the full variable domain reads SQTIHQWPATLVQPVGSPLSLECTVEGTSNPNLYWYRQAAGRGLQLLFYSVGIGQISSEVPQNLSASRPQDRQFILSSKKLLLSDSGFYLCAWSVRTGGSGANVLTFGAGSRLTVL.

The gene calls are TRBV5-1 and TRBJ2-7, with 8 bases that match TRBD1. This CDR3 comprises 14 residues. Germline V gene lookup returns CDR1 SGHRS and CDR2 YFSETQ. J gave up 0 bases and V 5 bases, and 4 bases lay outside the gene matches. The CDR3 DNA is TGCGCCAGCAGGGGGACAGGAAGCTCCTACGAGCAGTACTTC. The encoded protein is CASRGTGSSYEQYF.

The chain employs TRBV27 and TRBJ2-7, with TRBD2 identical over 8 bases. Trimming removed 3 bases from V and 6 bases from J; junction bases left unmatched: 4. The CDR3 is 13 amino acids. Germline V gene sequence: CDR1 MNHEY, CDR2 SMNVEV (reference sequence). The CDR3 spells CASSFGTSLEQYF. The CDR3 DNA is TGTGCCAGCAGTTTTGGGACTAGTCTCGAGCAGTACTTC.

The chain links TRBV5-1 to TRBJ1-4, with D uncertain. V lost 5 bases to trimming and J lost 4 bases, with 9 bases between them. Germline loops: CDR1 SGHRS, CDR2 YFSETQ. The CDR3 sequence is 13 residues long. CDR3 bases: TGCGCCAGCAGAACTGATGGTAATGAAAAACTGTTTTTT. It encodes CASRTDGNEKLFF.

J is TRBJ1-1 and V is TRBV2; D is ambiguous. V lost 5 bases, J lost 5 bases, and 12 bases lay in between. The germline gives CDR1 SNHLY, CDR2 FYNNEI. This CDR3 has 13 residues. CDR3 in DNA: TGTGCCAGCAGTATAGGGTGGAGGACTGAAGCTTTCTTT. Protein sequence: CASSIGWRTEAFF. Looking up the rest from reference TRBV2 and TRBJ1-1 gives the full variable domain: EPEVTQTPSHQVTQMGQEVILRCVPISNHLYFYWYRQILGQKVEFLVSFYNNEISEKSEIFDDQFSVERPDGSNFTLKIRSTKLEDSAMYFCASSIGWRTEAFFGQGTRLTVV.

The V gene is TRBV28, the J gene TRBJ1-5, with 7 bases that match TRBD1. The V segment lost 2 bases and the J segment 0 bases; nucleotides outside the gene matches: 7. Germline loops: CDR1 MDHEN, CDR2 SYDVKM. The CDR3 runs 17 residues. The CDR3 loop is CASSLLLGTDSNQPQHF. CDR3 sequence (DNA): TGTGCCAGCAGTTTACTACTCGGGACAGATAGCAATCAGCCCCAGCATTTT.

The chain couples TRBV11-1 to TRBJ2-1, with D perhaps TRBD2 (7 bases). This CDR3 has 14 amino acids. Per the germline V gene, CDR1 is SGHAT and CDR2 is FQDESV (reference sequence). Trimming removed 1 base at V and 5 bases at J, with 9 bases between. Here the CDR3 DNA reads TGTGCCAGCAGCTTAGGGGGGGGCAACAATGAGCAGTTCTTC. Translating gives CASSLGGGNNEQFF.

The V gene is TRBV5-1, the J gene TRBJ2-3, with 10 bases lining up with TRBD2. The ends lost 4 bases at V and 0 bases at J; junction bases unmatched: 5. Germline assignment: CDR1 SGHRS and CDR2 YFSETQ. This CDR3 is built from 16 residues. The CDR3 loop reads CASSIPSGGSTDTQYF. The CDR3 nucleotides read TGCGCCAGCAGCATTCCTAGCGGGGGAAGCACAGATACGCAGTATTTT.

The rearrangement links TRBV2 to TRBJ2-1, with TRBD2 as a possible D gene (5 bases). CDR1 and CDR2 (germline): SNHLY, FYNNEI. The CDR3 sequence is 14 residues long. V lost 2 bases and J 10 bases, leaving 15 bases between the germline ends. The CDR3 DNA reads TGTGCCAGCAGTGAATTCTTGACCTCGGGGGAGCAGTTCTTC. Amino acid sequence: CASSEFLTSGEQFF.

V is TRBV9 and J is TRBJ2-3; 9 nucleotides match TRBD2. Germline V gene data show CDR1 as SGDLS and CDR2 as YYNGEE. The CDR3 loop spans 15 amino acids. V dropped 3 bases and J dropped 4; count of bases not matched to a gene: 6. The CDR3 here is CASSGGGAGADTQYF. CDR3 bases: TGTGCCAGCAGCGGCGGGGGGGCCGGGGCAGATACGCAGTATTTT.

This chain links TRBV5-4 with TRBJ1-4; D not certain. V was clipped by 4 bases and J by 4 bases, with 14 bases between them. Per the germline V gene, CDR1 is SGHNT and CDR2 is YYREEE (reference sequence). CDR3 length equals 15 residues. The CDR3 sequence: CASSPREGLNEKLFF. CDR3 nucleotide sequence: TGTGCCAGCAGCCCACGGGAAGGACTTAATGAAAAACTGTTTTTT.

This chain joins TRBV19 and TRBJ2-3; D unclear. V was cut by 5 bases and J by 0 bases, with 15 bases left in between. Germline assignment: CDR1 LNHDA and CDR2 SQIVND (reference sequence). CDR3 length: 16 residues. In DNA, the CDR3 is TGTGCCAGTAGTTCCCCTGGAGCCCCTAGCACAGATACGCAGTATTTT. This gives the protein CASSSPGAPSTDTQYF.

The chain carries TRBV28 and TRBJ2-1, with 10 bases that match TRBD1. Germline V gives CDR1 MDHEN, CDR2 SYDVKM. J was trimmed by 8 bases and V by 2 bases; bases with no gene match: 12. The CDR3 loop spans 17 amino acids. The CDR3 here is CASSLTTPDRGRDEQFF. Written as DNA, the CDR3 is TGTGCCAGCAGTTTAACGACCCCCGACAGGGGGCGGGATGAGCAGTTCTTC.

The chain links TRBV11-2 to TRBJ2-3, with 10 positions matching TRBD2. There are 18 residues in the CDR3. CDR1 and CDR2 (germline): SGHAT, FQNNGV. V was clipped by 4 bases and J by 0 bases; unmatched bases: 10. The CDR3 here is CASSSPTKRGGSTDTQYF. CDR3 nucleotide sequence: TGTGCCAGCAGCTCGCCAACGAAGCGGGGGGGCAGCACAGATACGCAGTATTTT.